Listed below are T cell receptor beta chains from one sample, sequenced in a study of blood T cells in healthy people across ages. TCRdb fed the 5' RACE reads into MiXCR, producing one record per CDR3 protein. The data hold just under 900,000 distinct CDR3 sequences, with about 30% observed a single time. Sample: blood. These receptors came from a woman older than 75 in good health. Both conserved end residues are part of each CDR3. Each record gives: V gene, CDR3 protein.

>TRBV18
CASSPGQGRSYNEQFF
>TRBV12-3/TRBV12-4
CASSRTGGGSPLHF
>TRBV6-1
CASRPGDSSYNEQFF
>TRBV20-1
CSARDLGSGKTQYF
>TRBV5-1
CASSLGQGGFVQFF
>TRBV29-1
CSVRGGEKLFF
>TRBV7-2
CASSPEPGPGRPLHF
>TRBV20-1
CSAMGQQETQYF
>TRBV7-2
CASSLDRLARETQYF
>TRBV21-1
CASSKPAGGVWDTEAFF
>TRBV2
CASSKGQVGELFF
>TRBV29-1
CSVETGRYGYTF
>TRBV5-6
CASSSRWSYNEQFF
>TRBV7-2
CASSLVAGTPTLREAQYF
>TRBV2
CASSVEMGNEQFF
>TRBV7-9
CASSLVGDPNQPQHF
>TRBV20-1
CSATPRLGDGNQPQHF
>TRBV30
CAWSGGRFSGGGTDTQYF
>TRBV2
CASRGLAEAKNIQYF
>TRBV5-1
CASSFAGQTQETQYF
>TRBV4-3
CASNQALAGRYEQFF
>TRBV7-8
CASRKGRGLSYNEQFF
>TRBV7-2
CASSIMPGTGLEQYF
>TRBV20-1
CSARDQWTGWNYGYTF
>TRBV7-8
CASSHFLGNEKLFF
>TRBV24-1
CATSDLASDGNEQFF
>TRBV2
CASTPESLWAFF
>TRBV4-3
CASSRQGTIGEQYF
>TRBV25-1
CASSNRAGTGGNEQFF
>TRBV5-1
CASSFRGPNTGELFF
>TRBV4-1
CASSQVGTLDTQYF
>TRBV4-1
CASSQRGGQTYEQYF
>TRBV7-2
CASSPDRGAYNEQFF
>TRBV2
CASRTTGKNTEAFF
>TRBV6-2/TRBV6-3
CASSYFRTNLGDEQYF
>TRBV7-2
CASSLVWGGSYNEQFF
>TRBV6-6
CASRLKGQGYIYEQYF
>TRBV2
CASNSGRNNSPLHF
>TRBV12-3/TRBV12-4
CASSFGPRPATNEKLFF
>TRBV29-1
CSVAAGAGANVLTF
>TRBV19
CASSIEGIPYEQYF
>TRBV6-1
CASSIDSKETQYF
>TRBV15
CATSRDRTSFSYEQYF
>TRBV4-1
CASSQDWGGPNQPQHF
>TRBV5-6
CASSLTSGASTDTQYF
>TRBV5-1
CASSPRDRGRDTQYF
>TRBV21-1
CASKQGTYNEQYF
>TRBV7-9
CASSPPAWETQYF
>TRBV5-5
CAGSLRPGATYEQYF
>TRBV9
CASSVVPGMDTEAFF
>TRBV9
CASSVSGGDQETQYF
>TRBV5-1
CASFGQANTEAFF
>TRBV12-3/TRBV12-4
CASTYGVGYTF
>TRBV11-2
CASSLAGSSTQYF